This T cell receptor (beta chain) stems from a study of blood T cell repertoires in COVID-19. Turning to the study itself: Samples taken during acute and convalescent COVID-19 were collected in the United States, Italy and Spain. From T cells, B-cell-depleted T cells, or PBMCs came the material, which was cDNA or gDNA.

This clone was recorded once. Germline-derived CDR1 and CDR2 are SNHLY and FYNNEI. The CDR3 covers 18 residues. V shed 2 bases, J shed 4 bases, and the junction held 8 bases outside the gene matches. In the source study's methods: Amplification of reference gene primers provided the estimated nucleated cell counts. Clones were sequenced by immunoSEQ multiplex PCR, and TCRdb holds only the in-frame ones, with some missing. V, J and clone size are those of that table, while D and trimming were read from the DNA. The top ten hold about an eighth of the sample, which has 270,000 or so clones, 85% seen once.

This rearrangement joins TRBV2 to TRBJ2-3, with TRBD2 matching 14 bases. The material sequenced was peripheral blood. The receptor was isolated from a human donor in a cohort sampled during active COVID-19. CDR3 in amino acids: CASSEPHGLAGGSDTQYF. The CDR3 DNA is TGTGCCAGCAGTGAACCCCATGGACTAGCGGGAGGTTCAGATACGCAGTATTTT.